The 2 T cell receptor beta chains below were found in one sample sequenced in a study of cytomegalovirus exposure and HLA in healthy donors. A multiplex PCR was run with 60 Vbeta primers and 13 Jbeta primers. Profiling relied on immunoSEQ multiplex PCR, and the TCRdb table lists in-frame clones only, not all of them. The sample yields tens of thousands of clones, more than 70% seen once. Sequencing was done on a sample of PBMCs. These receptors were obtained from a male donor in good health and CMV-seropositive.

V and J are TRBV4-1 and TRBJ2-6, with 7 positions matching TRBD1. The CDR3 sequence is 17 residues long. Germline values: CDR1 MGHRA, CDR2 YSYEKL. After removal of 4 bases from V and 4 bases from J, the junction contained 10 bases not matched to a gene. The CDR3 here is CASSRGQAALGANVLTF. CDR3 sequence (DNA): TGCGCCAGCAGCCGAGGACAGGCCGCTCTGGGGGCCAACGTCCTGACTTTC.

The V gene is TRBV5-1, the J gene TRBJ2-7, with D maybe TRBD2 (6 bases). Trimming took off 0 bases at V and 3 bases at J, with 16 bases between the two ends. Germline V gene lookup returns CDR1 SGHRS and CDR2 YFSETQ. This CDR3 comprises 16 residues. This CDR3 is CASSLAVTRQSYEQYF. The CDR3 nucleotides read TGCGCCAGCAGCTTGGCTGTGACTAGGCAAAGCTACGAGCAGTACTTC.